These T cell receptor beta chains were read from a single sample in a study of T cells in Graves' hyperthyroidism and ophthalmopathy. Each CDR3 protein gets one entry after TCRdb re-called the multiplex PCR reads with MiXCR. The sample holds some 300,000 distinct CDR3 sequences; approximately 12% are singletons and the top ten take 6.5% to 10%. The material sequenced was blood. These receptors were taken from a woman aged 25 to 45 with Graves' hyperthyroidism that later progressed to Graves' ophthalmopathy. CDR3s include the opening cysteine and the closing phenylalanine or tryptophan. A D gene is named only where the DNA matches it firmly. Not all rows give a size; the values are once, few, many and, for expanded clones, a class.

>TRBV7-6|14|-|TRBJ2-7|-
CASSLILESYEQYF
TGTGCCAGCAGCTTAATATTAGAATCCTACGAGCAGTACTTC
>TRBV7-6|15|many|TRBJ2-1|TRBD2
CASRATSGRADEQFF
TGTGCCAGCAGAGCCACTAGCGGGAGGGCCGATGAGCAGTTCTTC
>TRBV2|13|many|TRBJ2-5|-
CASSGGARETQYF
TGTGCCAGCAGCGGAGGGGCCCGGGAGACCCAGTACTTC
>TRBV20-1|15|-|TRBJ2-7|-
CSARDRGEGGYEQYF
TGCAGTGCTAGAGACCGGGGCGAGGGTGGCTACGAGCAGTACTTC
>TRBV28|14|many|TRBJ1-5|TRBD1
CASSTGGLWQPQHF
TGTGCCAGCAGTACAGGGGGACTATGGCAGCCCCAGCATTTT
>TRBV18|14|once|TRBJ2-7|TRBD2
CASSVELAPYEQCF
TGCGCCAGCTCAGTAGAACTAGCGCCCTACGAGCAGTGCTTC
>TRBV28|19|many|TRBJ2-1|TRBD2
CASSPRPGTSVSAYNEQFF
TGTGCCAGCAGTCCGCGTCCCGGGACTAGCGTTTCAGCCTACAATGAGCAGTTCTTC
>TRBV5-1|17|few|TRBJ1-4|-
CASSPVEVGGAGEKLFF
TGCGCCAGCAGCCCCGTAGAGGTAGGGGGAGCGGGAGAAAAACTGTTTTTT
>TRBV20-1|12|many|TRBJ2-5|TRBD1
CSGQGVIETQYF
TGCAGTGGACAGGGGGTAATAGAGACCCAGTACTTC
>TRBV30|16|few|TRBJ2-3|TRBD2
CAWSVLLADFTDTQYF
TGTGCCTGGAGTGTACTACTAGCGGACTTCACAGATACGCAGTATTTT
>TRBV7-9|14|many|TRBJ2-5|-
CASSSGARQETQYF
TGTGCCAGCAGCTCGGGAGCCCGTCAAGAGACCCAGTACTTC
>TRBV20-1|17|-|TRBJ2-3|-
CSAATWFGAEGVDTQYF
TGCAGTGCTGCCACGTGGTTCGGAGCGGAGGGGGTAGATACGCAGTATTTT
>TRBV28|14|-|TRBJ1-1|-
CASSFEGSGTEAFF
TGTGCCAGCAGTTTCGAGGGGTCGGGAACTGAAGCTTTCTTT
>TRBV6-2/TRBV6-3|17|many|TRBJ2-1|TRBD2
CASSYSGREAPYNEQFF
TGTGCCAGCAGTTACTCGGGGCGGGAGGCCCCCTACAATGAGCAGTTCTTC
>TRBV27|14|-|TRBJ1-1|-
CASSQALYVTEAFF
TGTGCCAGCAGCCAAGCTCTCTATGTCACTGAAGCTTTCTTT
>TRBV7-6|15|many|TRBJ1-1|-
CASSRQRVGDPEAFF
TGTGCCAGCAGCCGCCAAAGGGTAGGGGACCCTGAAGCTTTCTTT
>TRBV24-1|14|many|TRBJ2-2|-
CATSNRGGTGELFF
TGTGCCACCAGCAACAGGGGAGGGACCGGGGAGCTGTTTTTT
>TRBV7-2|15|-|TRBJ1-2|-
CASTPGGVGPEGNTF
TGTGCCAGCACCCCCGGGGGAGTGGGCCCCGAAGGGAACACCTTC
>TRBV9|12|-|TRBJ1-2|-
CASSRGPSGYTF
TGTGCCAGCAGCAGAGGACCGAGCGGCTACACCTTC
>TRBV2|13|few|TRBJ1-5|TRBD1
CASRATGVQLQHF
TGTGCCAGCAGGGCCACAGGGGTTCAGCTCCAGCATTTT
>TRBV27|18|-|TRBJ2-3|-
CASSFHVGRRPRVDTQYF
TGTGCCAGCAGTTTTCACGTGGGGCGGCGACCAAGGGTAGATACGCAGTATTTT
>TRBV9|16|few|TRBJ2-3|-
CASSVATGSYTDTQYF
TGTGCCAGCAGCGTAGCTACAGGCTCATACACAGATACGCAGTATTTT
>TRBV7-9|14|few|TRBJ2-7|-
CASSSGTRTLEQYF
TGTGCCAGCAGCTCCGGGACAAGGACTCTTGAGCAGTACTTC
>TRBV7-2|15|many|TRBJ2-3|TRBD2
CASRRTSGRADTQYF
TGTGCCAGCAGAAGGACTAGCGGGAGAGCAGATACGCAGTATTTT
>TRBV28|13|many|TRBJ2-1|-
CASSFKLSNEQFF
TGTGCCAGCAGTTTCAAACTCTCCAATGAGCAGTTCTTC
>TRBV20-1|13|many|TRBJ2-7|TRBD2
CSASSGRAWEQYF
TGCAGTGCTAGTAGCGGGAGGGCCTGGGAGCAGTACTTC
>TRBV28|16|-|TRBJ2-5|TRBD1
CASSRGSGGGQETQYF
TGTGCCAGCAGTCGAGGGTCAGGGGGCGGCCAAGAGACCCAGTACTTC
>TRBV2|12|-|TRBJ2-5|-
CASSGSRETQYF
TGTGCCAGCAGCGGGAGTAGGGAGACCCAGTACTTC
>TRBV5-8|13|few|TRBJ2-1|-
CASSLARGDEQFF
TGTGCCAGCAGCTTGGCCCGCGGGGATGAGCAGTTCTTC
>TRBV11-1|15|many|TRBJ2-1|-
CASSLVAPLYNEQFF
TGTGCCAGCAGCTTAGTTGCGCCCTTATACAATGAGCAGTTCTTC
>TRBV20-1|19|-|TRBJ2-5|TRBD2
CSASFVGTSGRRVKETQYF
TGCAGTGCTAGCTTTGTCGGGACTAGCGGGAGAAGGGTTAAAGAGACCCAGTACTTC
>TRBV28|19|many|TRBJ2-2|TRBD2
CASSLPGTSGRGITGELFF
TGTGCCAGCAGTTTACCCGGGACTAGCGGGAGGGGAATCACCGGGGAGCTGTTTTTT
>TRBV20-1|14|many|TRBJ2-2|TRBD2
CSAAPGLAGGELFF
TGCAGTGCCGCCCCGGGACTAGCGGGAGGGGAGCTGTTTTTT
>TRBV6-2/TRBV6-3|14|many|TRBJ1-1|-
CASSYLRGGTEAFF
TGTGCCAGCAGTTACCTCCGGGGCGGCACTGAAGCTTTCTTT
>TRBV2|15|-|TRBJ2-1|TRBD2
CASRWSSGSYNEQFF
TGTGCCAGCAGATGGTCTAGCGGCTCCTACAATGAGCAGTTCTTC
>TRBV20-1|14|many|TRBJ1-6|-
CSAVKAGGNSPLHF
TGCAGTGCTGTTAAAGCTGGCGGTAATTCACCCCTCCACTTT
>TRBV19|12|many|TRBJ1-2|-
CASSIREDGYTF
TGTGCCAGTAGTATTAGGGAGGATGGCTACACCTTC
>TRBV6-1|14|many|TRBJ2-7|-
CASSRATASYEQYF
TGTGCCAGCAGTCGCGCGACAGCTTCCTACGAGCAGTACTTC
>TRBV28|16|many|TRBJ1-6|TRBD1
CASMGGGQGNNSPLHF
TGTGCCAGCATGGGCGGAGGACAGGGGAATAATTCACCCCTCCACTTT
>TRBV2|12|few|TRBJ2-7|-
CASSEDYPGQYF
TGTGCCAGCAGTGAAGACTACCCAGGGCAGTACTTC
>TRBV4-3|16|few|TRBJ2-3|TRBD2
CASSQELAASTDTQYF
TGCGCCAGCAGCCAGGAACTAGCGGCAAGCACAGATACGCAGTATTTT
>TRBV5-1|17|many|TRBJ2-3|TRBD2
CASSKGLAGGKTDTQYF
TGCGCCAGCAGCAAGGGACTAGCGGGAGGGAAAACAGATACGCAGTATTTT
>TRBV20-1|14|few|TRBJ2-7|-
CSAREGQGIHEQYF
TGCAGTGCAAGAGAGGGGCAGGGGATCCACGAGCAGTACTTC
>TRBV4-1|16|-|TRBJ2-7|TRBD1
CANSQLGQSNAYEQYF
TGCGCCAACAGCCAATTGGGACAGTCGAATGCCTACGAGCAGTACTTC
>TRBV20-1|14|many|TRBJ1-1|TRBD1
CSAQGGPTGQEAFF
TGCAGTGCTCAGGGGGGACCAACGGGACAGGAAGCTTTCTTT
>TRBV27|12|many|TRBJ1-1|-
CASSLTGTEAFF
TGTGCCAGCAGTTTAACCGGCACTGAAGCTTTCTTT
>TRBV28|16|-|TRBJ1-6|-
CASSPSGGAPNSPLHF
TGTGCCAGCAGTCCGAGCGGAGGGGCCCCTAATTCACCCCTCCACTTT
>TRBV28|12|many|TRBJ2-7|-
CASIEGSYEQYF
TGTGCCAGCATCGAGGGGTCCTACGAGCAGTACTTC
>TRBV6-1|14|many|TRBJ2-5|TRBD1
CASGRGTGGETQYF
TGTGCCAGCGGTCGGGGAACAGGGGGGGAGACCCAGTACTTC
>TRBV28|14|many|TRBJ1-3|-
CASSASRGRNTIYF
TGTGCCAGCAGTGCATCCAGGGGAAGAAACACCATATATTTT
>TRBV4-3|14|few|TRBJ2-3|-
CASSPLGFPDTQYF
TGCGCCAGCAGTCCCTTGGGGTTCCCAGATACGCAGTATTTT
>TRBV4-1|14|many|TRBJ1-1|-
CASSQTPGPVGAFF
TGCGCCAGCAGCCAAACCCCGGGCCCGGTGGGAGCTTTCTTT